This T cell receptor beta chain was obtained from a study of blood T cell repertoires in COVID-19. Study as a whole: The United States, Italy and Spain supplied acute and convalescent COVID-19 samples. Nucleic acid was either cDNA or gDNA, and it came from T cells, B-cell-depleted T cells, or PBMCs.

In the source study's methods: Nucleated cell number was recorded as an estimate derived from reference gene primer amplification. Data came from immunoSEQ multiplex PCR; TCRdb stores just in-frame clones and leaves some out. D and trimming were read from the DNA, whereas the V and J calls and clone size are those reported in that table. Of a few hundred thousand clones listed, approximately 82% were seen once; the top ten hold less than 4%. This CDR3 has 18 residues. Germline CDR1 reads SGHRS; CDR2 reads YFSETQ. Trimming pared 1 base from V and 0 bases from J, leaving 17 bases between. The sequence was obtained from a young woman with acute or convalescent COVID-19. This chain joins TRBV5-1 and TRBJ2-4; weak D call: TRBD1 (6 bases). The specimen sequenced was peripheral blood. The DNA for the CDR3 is TGCGCCAGCAGCTTGAACTCAGGACAGAGAATAGCCAAAAACATTCAGTACTTC. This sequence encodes CASSLNSGQRIAKNIQYF.